This is a list of T cell receptor beta chains from one sample in a study of shared clonotypes between healthy human individuals. Generated by immunoSEQ multiplex PCR, the TCRdb table keeps only in-frame clones and is missing some. The data show about 820,000 clones, with almost 95% seen just once and 24% held by the top ten. The sample consisted of naive CD8+ T cells sorted from blood. These receptors all stem from a young man in good health. Both conserved end residues are part of each CDR3. The order of the fields is J gene, clone size, V gene, D gene, CDR3 DNA, CDR3 protein. The D gene is left open where the match is weak. Some rows have no size entry. The others give once, few or many, or a class for an expanded clone.

J gene: TRBJ2-1; clone size: NA; V gene: TRBV7-8; D gene: TRBD2; CDR3 DNA: TGTGCCAGCAGCTTAGGACTAGCGGGAGCCTACAATGAGCAGTTCTTC; CDR3 protein: CASSLGLAGAYNEQFF
J gene: TRBJ1-2; clone size: NA; V gene: TRBV15; D gene: NA; CDR3 DNA: TGTGCCACCAGCCCCTCTCGGGCCTATGGCTACACCTTC; CDR3 protein: CATSPSRAYGYTF
J gene: TRBJ2-7; clone size: NA; V gene: TRBV19; D gene: NA; CDR3 DNA: TGTGCCACTGGGGACCGTAGTGCCGGATCCTACGAGCAGTACTTC; CDR3 protein: CATGDRSAGSYEQYF
J gene: TRBJ2-7; clone size: NA; V gene: TRBV30; D gene: NA; CDR3 DNA: TGTGCCTGGAGTGTACATTTCGCAGGGTCCTCTAGCGAGCAGTACTTC; CDR3 protein: CAWSVHFAGSSSEQYF
J gene: TRBJ1-2; clone size: NA; V gene: TRBV29-1; D gene: NA; CDR3 DNA: TGCAGCGTTTACGGGGCGGGCGCCTTCGGCTATGGCTACACCTTC; CDR3 protein: CSVYGAGAFGYGYTF
J gene: TRBJ1-4; clone size: NA; V gene: TRBV4-2; D gene: TRBD1; CDR3 DNA: TGTGCCAGCAGAGACAGGGGGCTTAGTGAAAAACTGTTTTTT; CDR3 protein: CASRDRGLSEKLFF
J gene: TRBJ1-1; clone size: NA; V gene: TRBV9; D gene: NA; CDR3 DNA: TGTGCCAGCAGTGAGGCCGGGAAGGCAAAGAACACTGAAGCTTTCTTT; CDR3 protein: CASSEAGKAKNTEAFF
J gene: TRBJ2-1; clone size: NA; V gene: TRBV27; D gene: NA; CDR3 DNA: TGTGCCACCAAGCCTATAGCGAGTTCCTACAATGAGCAGTTCTTC; CDR3 protein: CATKPIASSYNEQFF
J gene: TRBJ2-2; clone size: NA; V gene: TRBV29-1; D gene: NA; CDR3 DNA: TGCAGCGCTAACCCCGGGACGAACACCGGGGAGCTGTTTTTT; CDR3 protein: CSANPGTNTGELFF
J gene: TRBJ2-5; clone size: once; V gene: TRBV27; D gene: TRBD2; CDR3 DNA: TGTGCCAGCAGTTTAGGGCTAGCGGTAGAGACCCAGTACTTC; CDR3 protein: CASSLGLAVETQYF
J gene: TRBJ2-7; clone size: NA; V gene: TRBV29-1; D gene: TRBD2; CDR3 DNA: TGCAGCGTTGGTCCTAGCGGCTACGAGCAGTACTTC; CDR3 protein: CSVGPSGYEQYF
J gene: TRBJ2-2; clone size: NA; V gene: TRBV29-1; D gene: TRBD2; CDR3 DNA: TGCAGCGTTGAAGCGGGGGGGGCGAACACCGGGGAGCTGTTTTTT; CDR3 protein: CSVEAGGANTGELFF
J gene: TRBJ2-7; clone size: NA; V gene: TRBV7-9; D gene: TRBD1; CDR3 DNA: TGTGCCAGCAGCTCATTTCGCCGGGACAGGGACCACGAGCAGTACTTC; CDR3 protein: CASSSFRRDRDHEQYF
J gene: TRBJ2-7; clone size: NA; V gene: TRBV9; D gene: NA; CDR3 DNA: TGTGCCAGCAGCGTAGGCCAGGGCGACTACGAGCAGTACTTC; CDR3 protein: CASSVGQGDYEQYF
J gene: TRBJ2-7; clone size: NA; V gene: TRBV2; D gene: NA; CDR3 DNA: TGTGCCAGCAGGGGGGGAGTCTACGAGCAGTACTTC; CDR3 protein: CASRGGVYEQYF
J gene: TRBJ2-1; clone size: once; V gene: TRBV5-1; D gene: NA; CDR3 DNA: TGCGCCAGCAGCGAGGCCGACCTGGATGAGCAGTTCTTC; CDR3 protein: CASSEADLDEQFF
J gene: TRBJ1-1; clone size: NA; V gene: TRBV18; D gene: TRBD1; CDR3 DNA: TGTGCCAGCTCACCTTCTGGACAGGGAAACACTGAAGCTTTCTTT; CDR3 protein: CASSPSGQGNTEAFF
J gene: TRBJ2-1; clone size: NA; V gene: TRBV4-2; D gene: TRBD2; CDR3 DNA: TGTGCCAGCAGCCAAGGACTAGCGGGCTCCTACAATGAGCAGTTCTTC; CDR3 protein: CASSQGLAGSYNEQFF
J gene: TRBJ2-7; clone size: NA; V gene: TRBV29-1; D gene: TRBD2; CDR3 DNA: TGCAGCGTTGAACGGGAGGGCCCCTACGAGCAGTACTTC; CDR3 protein: CSVEREGPYEQYF
J gene: TRBJ2-3; clone size: NA; V gene: TRBV27; D gene: NA; CDR3 DNA: TGTGCCAGCAGTTTAGCGGGGCACACAGATACGCAGTATTTT; CDR3 protein: CASSLAGHTDTQYF
J gene: TRBJ2-5; clone size: once; V gene: TRBV6-1; D gene: TRBD1; CDR3 DNA: TGTGCCAGCGGGACAGGACGGACCCAGTACTTC; CDR3 protein: CASGTGRTQYF
J gene: TRBJ2-3; clone size: NA; V gene: TRBV15; D gene: NA; CDR3 DNA: TGTGCCACCAGCAGAGATCTAGGGCATGATGCAGATACGCAGTATTTT; CDR3 protein: CATSRDLGHDADTQYF
J gene: TRBJ2-7; clone size: NA; V gene: TRBV27; D gene: TRBD2; CDR3 DNA: TGTGCCAGCGGACTAGCGGGCTCCTACGAGCAGTACTTC; CDR3 protein: CASGLAGSYEQYF
J gene: TRBJ2-7; clone size: NA; V gene: TRBV23-1; D gene: TRBD1; CDR3 DNA: TGCGCCGGGGACAGGGGACCCTCCGAGCAGTACTTC; CDR3 protein: CAGDRGPSEQYF
J gene: TRBJ2-3; clone size: NA; V gene: TRBV29-1; D gene: NA; CDR3 DNA: TGCAGCGTTGGCAAAGGGGGGAGGGCAGATACGCAGTATTTT; CDR3 protein: CSVGKGGRADTQYF
J gene: TRBJ1-1; clone size: NA; V gene: TRBV29-1; D gene: TRBD1; CDR3 DNA: TGCAGCGTTGAAGATGTAGACAGGGTGGCTCCCGAAGCTTTCTTT; CDR3 protein: CSVEDVDRVAPEAFF
J gene: TRBJ2-7; clone size: NA; V gene: TRBV6-1; D gene: TRBD1; CDR3 DNA: TGTGCCAGCAGTGAATTCGGGACAGGGGGCTACGAGCAGTACTTC; CDR3 protein: CASSEFGTGGYEQYF
J gene: TRBJ2-5; clone size: NA; V gene: TRBV27; D gene: TRBD2; CDR3 DNA: TGTGCCAGCAGCCAGGGACTAGCGGGAGAGACCCAGTACTTC; CDR3 protein: CASSQGLAGETQYF
J gene: TRBJ1-1; clone size: NA; V gene: TRBV4-3; D gene: NA; CDR3 DNA: TGCGCCAGCAGCCAAGATGGCTCTCTGAGAACTGAAGCTTTCTTT; CDR3 protein: CASSQDGSLRTEAFF
J gene: TRBJ2-5; clone size: NA; V gene: TRBV6-5; D gene: TRBD2; CDR3 DNA: TGTGCCAGCAGCCACGGACCGGGAGGTGAGGAGACCCAGTACTTC; CDR3 protein: CASSHGPGGEETQYF
J gene: TRBJ2-1; clone size: NA; V gene: TRBV7-2; D gene: TRBD2; CDR3 DNA: TGTGCCAGCAGCCCCCATACGGAGCGGGAGGGTCGAAATGAGCAGTTCTTC; CDR3 protein: CASSPHTEREGRNEQFF
J gene: TRBJ2-2; clone size: NA; V gene: TRBV7-6; D gene: TRBD2; CDR3 DNA: TGTGCCAGCAGCTTAGTGCTAGCGGGAGGGAGAAACACCGGGGAGCTGTTTTTT; CDR3 protein: CASSLVLAGGRNTGELFF
J gene: TRBJ2-1; clone size: NA; V gene: TRBV28; D gene: NA; CDR3 DNA: TGTGCCAGCAGTTTAGGGGGCGGGCGGGAGAAAGCCTACAATGAGCAGTTCTTC; CDR3 protein: CASSLGGGREKAYNEQFF
J gene: TRBJ2-3; clone size: few; V gene: TRBV5-1; D gene: TRBD1; CDR3 DNA: TGCGCCAGCAGCTTGGGACAGGGGGGAGATACGCAGTATTTT; CDR3 protein: CASSLGQGGDTQYF
J gene: TRBJ2-7; clone size: NA; V gene: TRBV5-5; D gene: NA; CDR3 DNA: TGTGCCAGCAGCTTTCTTCAGGGATCCTACGAGCAGTACTTC; CDR3 protein: CASSFLQGSYEQYF
J gene: TRBJ1-1; clone size: NA; V gene: TRBV2; D gene: TRBD1; CDR3 DNA: TGTGCCAGCAAAGACAGGGGGCAAGGGAACACTGAAGCTTTCTTT; CDR3 protein: CASKDRGQGNTEAFF
J gene: TRBJ2-7; clone size: NA; V gene: TRBV18; D gene: TRBD1; CDR3 DNA: TGTGCCAGCTCACCCCGACAGGGTCTTGACGTCTCCTACGAGCAGTACTTC; CDR3 protein: CASSPRQGLDVSYEQYF
J gene: TRBJ2-1; clone size: NA; V gene: TRBV6-6; D gene: NA; CDR3 DNA: TGTGCCAGCAATGGGGGACCGTACAATGAGCAGTTCTTC; CDR3 protein: CASNGGPYNEQFF
J gene: TRBJ1-2; clone size: NA; V gene: TRBV25-1; D gene: NA; CDR3 DNA: TGTGCCAGCCGAGCCGCAGTTTATGGCTACACCTTC; CDR3 protein: CASRAAVYGYTF
J gene: TRBJ1-5; clone size: NA; V gene: TRBV9; D gene: NA; CDR3 DNA: TGTGCCAGCAGCGTAGACAGTGGCAATCAGCCCCAGCATTTT; CDR3 protein: CASSVDSGNQPQHF
J gene: TRBJ1-5; clone size: NA; V gene: TRBV6-1; D gene: NA; CDR3 DNA: TGTGCCAGCAGTGAAGAATTGGCAGGGCGGCAGCCCCAGCATTTT; CDR3 protein: CASSEELAGRQPQHF
J gene: TRBJ2-7; clone size: NA; V gene: TRBV7-2; D gene: NA; CDR3 DNA: TGTGCCAGCAGCTTTGGCAGGGCACGGCTCGAGCAGTACTTC; CDR3 protein: CASSFGRARLEQYF
J gene: TRBJ1-5; clone size: NA; V gene: TRBV10-2; D gene: NA; CDR3 DNA: TGCGCCAGCAGTGACAGGGACGGCAATCAGCCCCAGCATTTT; CDR3 protein: CASSDRDGNQPQHF
J gene: TRBJ2-3; clone size: NA; V gene: TRBV11-2; D gene: TRBD1; CDR3 DNA: TGTGCCAGCAGGGGACCCCAGGGGGCTACGCAGTATTTT; CDR3 protein: CASRGPQGATQYF
J gene: TRBJ1-5; clone size: NA; V gene: TRBV5-6; D gene: NA; CDR3 DNA: TGTGCCAGCAGCTTGGGAGGGAGTTTCAATCAGCCCCAGCATTTT; CDR3 protein: CASSLGGSFNQPQHF
J gene: TRBJ1-1; clone size: NA; V gene: TRBV28; D gene: NA; CDR3 DNA: TGTGCCAGCAGTCATTACCCCAGGGACGGGGATGAAGCTTTCTTT; CDR3 protein: CASSHYPRDGDEAFF
J gene: TRBJ2-3; clone size: NA; V gene: TRBV5-1; D gene: NA; CDR3 DNA: TGCGCCAGCAGCTTGAAGGGAGATACGCAGTATTTT; CDR3 protein: CASSLKGDTQYF
J gene: TRBJ2-7; clone size: NA; V gene: TRBV30; D gene: TRBD2; CDR3 DNA: TGTGCCTGGAGTGGGCTAGCGGGAGTCAACGAGCAGTACTTC; CDR3 protein: CAWSGLAGVNEQYF
J gene: TRBJ2-1; clone size: NA; V gene: TRBV6-6; D gene: NA; CDR3 DNA: TGTGCCAGCAGTTACGCGCAGGAGACCTACAATGAGCAGTTCTTC; CDR3 protein: CASSYAQETYNEQFF
J gene: TRBJ2-3; clone size: NA; V gene: TRBV14; D gene: NA; CDR3 DNA: TGTGCCAGCAGCCAAGGAATCACAGATACGCAGTATTTT; CDR3 protein: CASSQGITDTQYF
J gene: TRBJ1-1; clone size: NA; V gene: TRBV29-1; D gene: TRBD1; CDR3 DNA: TGCAGCGCCCAGAAACCGGGACAGGGTACTACTGAAGCTTTCTTT; CDR3 protein: CSAQKPGQGTTEAFF
J gene: TRBJ1-2; clone size: few; V gene: TRBV4-1; D gene: TRBD1; CDR3 DNA: TGCGCCAGCAGCCAAGGAAGGGGACAGCTCTATGGCTACACCTTC; CDR3 protein: CASSQGRGQLYGYTF
J gene: TRBJ1-4; clone size: NA; V gene: TRBV7-9; D gene: NA; CDR3 DNA: TGTGCCAGCATCGACAGCTTTAATGAAAAACTGTTTTTT; CDR3 protein: CASIDSFNEKLFF
J gene: TRBJ2-7; clone size: NA; V gene: TRBV5-4; D gene: NA; CDR3 DNA: TGTGCCAGCAGCTTGGAGGGGTCCGTCGACGAGCAGTACTTC; CDR3 protein: CASSLEGSVDEQYF
J gene: TRBJ2-1; clone size: NA; V gene: TRBV5-4; D gene: NA; CDR3 DNA: TGTGCCAGCAGCTTGGAGCCCTACAATGAGCAGTTCTTC; CDR3 protein: CASSLEPYNEQFF
J gene: TRBJ2-1; clone size: NA; V gene: TRBV7-7; D gene: TRBD2; CDR3 DNA: TGTGCCAGCAGCCCGGTCTGGACTAGCGGGAGCTCCTACAATGAGCAGTTCTTC; CDR3 protein: CASSPVWTSGSSYNEQFF
J gene: TRBJ1-3; clone size: NA; V gene: TRBV5-1; D gene: NA; CDR3 DNA: TGCGCCAGCAGCTCCGAGTCGGATGGAAACACCATATATTTT; CDR3 protein: CASSSESDGNTIYF
J gene: TRBJ2-5; clone size: NA; V gene: TRBV9; D gene: TRBD1; CDR3 DNA: TGTGCCAGCAGCGTAGGGACAGGGAGCGGACAAGAGACCCAGTACTTC; CDR3 protein: CASSVGTGSGQETQYF